This TCR beta chain is from a study of patients and donors after allogeneic stem cell transplantation. In its sample, this clonotype was seen a few times. Germline V CDR1 and CDR2: LGHNA, YNFKEQ. The V gene end was trimmed by 4 bases and the J gene end by 3 bases; junction bases not matched to a gene: 22. The CDR3 loop spans 21 amino acids. TCRdb recomputed calls from the RT-PCR reads with MiXCR, one row per CDR3 protein. Of fewer than 250,000 distinct CDR3 sequences detected, less than 15% appear once; the ten largest clones hold more than 9%. This TCR derives from a human donor who was either an allogeneic HSCT recipient or a stem cell or donor lymphocyte infusion donor (not recorded which). It is not recorded whose cells these are; they may come from a transplant donor. What was sequenced was blood, either unsorted or a sorted T cell fraction (not recorded which). This sequence joins TRBV4-2 and TRBJ2-3; 10 positions match TRBD2. For the CDR3, the DNA is TGTGCCAGCAGCCCCATGAGAGGGAGCGGGGGGGTATCAAAACTAACAGATACGCAGTATTTT. Amino acids: CASSPMRGSGGVSKLTDTQYF.